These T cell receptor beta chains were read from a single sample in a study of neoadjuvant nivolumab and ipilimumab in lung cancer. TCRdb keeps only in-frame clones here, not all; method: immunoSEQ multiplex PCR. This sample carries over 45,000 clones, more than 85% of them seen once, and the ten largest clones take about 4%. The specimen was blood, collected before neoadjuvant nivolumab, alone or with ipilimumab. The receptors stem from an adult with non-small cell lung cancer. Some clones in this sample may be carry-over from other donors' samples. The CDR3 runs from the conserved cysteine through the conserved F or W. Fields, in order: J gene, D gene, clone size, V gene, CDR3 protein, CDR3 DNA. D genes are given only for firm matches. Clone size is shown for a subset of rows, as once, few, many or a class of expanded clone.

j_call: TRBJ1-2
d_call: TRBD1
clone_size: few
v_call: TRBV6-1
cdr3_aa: CASSEAGGYGYTF
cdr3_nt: TGTGCCAGCAGTGAGGCAGGGGGCTATGGCTACACCTTC

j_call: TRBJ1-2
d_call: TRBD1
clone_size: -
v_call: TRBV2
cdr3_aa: CASRRQGYGYTF
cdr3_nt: TGTGCCAGCAGGAGACAGGGCTATGGCTACACCTTC

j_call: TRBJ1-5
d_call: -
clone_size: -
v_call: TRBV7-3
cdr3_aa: CASSLGDNQPQHF
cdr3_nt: TGTGCCAGCAGCTTGGGAGACAATCAGCCCCAGCATTTT

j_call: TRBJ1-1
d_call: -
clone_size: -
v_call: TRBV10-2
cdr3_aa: CASSEWTLTMNTEAFF
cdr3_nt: TGCGCCAGCAGTGAGTGGACGTTAACCATGAACACTGAAGCTTTCTTT

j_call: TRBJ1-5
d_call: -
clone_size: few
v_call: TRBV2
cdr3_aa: CASSRVGQPQHF
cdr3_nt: TGTGCCAGCAGCAGGGTCGGTCAGCCCCAGCATTTT

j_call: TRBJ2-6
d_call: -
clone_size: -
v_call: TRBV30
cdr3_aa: CAWAGRSSGANVLTF
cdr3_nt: TGTGCCTGGGCGGGACGTAGCTCTGGGGCCAACGTCCTGACTTTC

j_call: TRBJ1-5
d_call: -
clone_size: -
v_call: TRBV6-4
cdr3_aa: CGHQPQHF
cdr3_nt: TGTGGTCATCAGCCCCAGCATTTT

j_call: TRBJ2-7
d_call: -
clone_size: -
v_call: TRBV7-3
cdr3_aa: CASSLTVASYEQYF
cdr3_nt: TGTGCCAGCAGCTTAACCGTCGCCAGCTACGAGCAGTACTTC

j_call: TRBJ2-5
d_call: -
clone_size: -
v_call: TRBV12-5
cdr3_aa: CASALLEAQYF
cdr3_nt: TGTGCTAGTGCCCTCCTCGAGGCCCAGTACTTC

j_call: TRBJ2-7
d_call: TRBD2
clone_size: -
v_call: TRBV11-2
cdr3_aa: CASSPDLAGVYEQYF
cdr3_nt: TGTGCCAGCAGCCCCGATCTAGCGGGAGTCTACGAGCAGTACTTC

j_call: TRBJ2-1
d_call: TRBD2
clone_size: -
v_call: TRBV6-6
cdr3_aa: CASANTGTTEQFF
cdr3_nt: TGTGCCAGCGCTAACACCGGGACTACCGAACAGTTCTTC

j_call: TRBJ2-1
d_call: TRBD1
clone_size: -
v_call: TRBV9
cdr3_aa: CASSSRGQANEQFF
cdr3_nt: TGTGCCAGCAGCTCTCGTGGACAGGCCAATGAGCAGTTCTTC

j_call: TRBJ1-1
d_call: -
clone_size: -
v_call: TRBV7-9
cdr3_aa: CASSPFIYTEAFF
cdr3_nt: TGTGCCAGCAGCCCATTTATCTACACTGAAGCTTTCTTT

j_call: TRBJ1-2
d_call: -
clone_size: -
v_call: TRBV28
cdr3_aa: CASSGLGVYGYTF
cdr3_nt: TGTGCCAGCAGTGGCCTGGGAGTCTATGGCTACACCTTC

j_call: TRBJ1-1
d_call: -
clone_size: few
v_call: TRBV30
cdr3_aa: CAWSGQDTRIEAFF
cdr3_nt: TGTGCCTGGAGTGGACAGGACACTAGAATAGAAGCTTTCTTT

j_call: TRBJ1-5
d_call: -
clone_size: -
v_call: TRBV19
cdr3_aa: CASSMGRGSNQPQHF
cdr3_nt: TGTGCCAGTAGTATGGGCAGGGGTAGCAATCAGCCCCAGCATTTT

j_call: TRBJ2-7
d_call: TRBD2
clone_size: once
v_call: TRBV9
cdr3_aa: CASSGPGTREEQYF
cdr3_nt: TGTGCCAGCAGCGGACCCGGGACTAGAGAAGAGCAGTACTTC

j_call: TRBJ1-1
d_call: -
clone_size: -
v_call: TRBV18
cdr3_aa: CASSANTASEAFF
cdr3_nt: TGTGCCAGCTCAGCTAACACGGCGAGCGAAGCTTTCTTT